This T cell receptor beta chain comes out of a study of blood T cell repertoires in COVID-19. Across the study: PBMCs, B-cell-depleted T cells, or T cells provided the cDNA or gDNA that made up the material.

The CDR3 totals 15 residues. The V end lost 5 bases, the J end lost 5 bases, and 17 bases lay between the germline ends. CDR1 is SGHNT, CDR2 YENEEA, per germline. As handled by the study authors: Quantification of nucleated cells was approximated via reference gene primer amplification. Sequencing was performed with immunoSEQ multiplex PCR; in TCRdb, only in-frame clones are kept and a portion is missing. That table gives V, J and clone size, and the DNA gave D and trimming. This table holds fewer than 450,000 clones, under 95% found once. The receptor was isolated from a young woman who had recovered from COVID-19. V and J are TRBV11-3 and TRBJ2-3, with a possible D match to TRBD1 (5 bases). Material: peripheral blood. CDR3 amino acids: CASSELDSGGDTQYF. CDR3 coding DNA: TGTGCCAGCAGCGAACTTGACAGTGGTGGAGATACGCAGTATTTT. Together with reference TRBV11-3 and TRBJ2-3, the CDR3 gives the full variable domain: EAGVVQSPRYKIIEKKQPVAFWCNPISGHNTLYWYLQNLGQGPELLIRYENEEAVDDSQLPKDRFSAERLKGVDSTLKIQPAELGDSAVYLCASSELDSGGDTQYFGPGTRLTVL.